These 5 T cell receptor beta chains share one sample of origin, sequenced in a study of identical twins. Using its own MiXCR run on the 5' RACE reads, TCRdb lists one record per CDR3 protein. The table shows approximately 94,000 distinct CDR3 sequences, with less than 6.5% occurring only once. Sequencing was performed on memory T cells sorted from blood. The origin of the receptors is a woman in her forties or fifties in good health.

At least ten counts were recorded for this clonotype. This chain links TRBV28 with TRBJ2-2; 8 bases align to TRBD2. Trimming removed 4 bases from V and 4 bases from J; junction bases left unmatched: 8. CDR3 length: 16 residues. Germline CDR1 is MDHEN and CDR2 is SYDVKM. The CDR3 DNA reads TGTGCCAGCAGTTCGGGGAGCGGGAGTTTCACCGGGGAGCTGTTTTTT. It codes for CASSSGSGSFTGELFF.

This clonotype showed up just a few times. V gene TRBV12-3 or TRBV12-4 combines with J gene TRBJ2-3; D is undetermined. V was clipped by 3 bases and J by 4 bases, with 11 bases between them. This CDR3 region has 14 residues. Here the CDR3 reads CASSLRVSADTQYF. CDR3 nucleotide sequence: TGTGCCAGCAGTTTGAGAGTATCCGCAGATACGCAGTATTTT.

This clonotype was recorded at least ten times. The V and J genes are TRBV7-2 and TRBJ2-1; D not resolved. Germline V lookup: CDR1 SGHTA, CDR2 FQGNSA. CDR3 length equals 16 residues. V was shortened by 5 bases and J by 1 base, with 15 bases between the two germline ends. The CDR3 DNA sequence: TGTGCCAGCAGCCCCACCGGAGCTGCATCCTACAATGAGCAGTTCTTC. Its protein product is CASSPTGAASYNEQFF.

The chain carries TRBV5-1 and TRBJ2-6; possibly TRBD1 for D (5 bases). Germline CDR1 and CDR2: SGHRS and YFSETQ. This CDR3 is built from 19 residues. With 0 bases removed from V and 2 bases from J, the gap between germline ends came to 18 bases. The CDR3 here is CASSLVRWAARAGANVLTF. The CDR3, as DNA: TGCGCCAGCAGCTTGGTAAGATGGGCAGCCAGGGCTGGGGCCAACGTCCTGACTTTC.

V is TRBV12-3 or TRBV12-4 and J is TRBJ2-2; TRBD1 might be the D (5 bases). V dropped 11 bases and J dropped 4 bases, with 11 bases sitting between them. The CDR3 spans 12 residues. CDR3 sequence reads: CAPTRATGELFF. The CDR3 coding sequence is TGTGCCCCAACCAGGGCCACCGGGGAGCTGTTTTTT.